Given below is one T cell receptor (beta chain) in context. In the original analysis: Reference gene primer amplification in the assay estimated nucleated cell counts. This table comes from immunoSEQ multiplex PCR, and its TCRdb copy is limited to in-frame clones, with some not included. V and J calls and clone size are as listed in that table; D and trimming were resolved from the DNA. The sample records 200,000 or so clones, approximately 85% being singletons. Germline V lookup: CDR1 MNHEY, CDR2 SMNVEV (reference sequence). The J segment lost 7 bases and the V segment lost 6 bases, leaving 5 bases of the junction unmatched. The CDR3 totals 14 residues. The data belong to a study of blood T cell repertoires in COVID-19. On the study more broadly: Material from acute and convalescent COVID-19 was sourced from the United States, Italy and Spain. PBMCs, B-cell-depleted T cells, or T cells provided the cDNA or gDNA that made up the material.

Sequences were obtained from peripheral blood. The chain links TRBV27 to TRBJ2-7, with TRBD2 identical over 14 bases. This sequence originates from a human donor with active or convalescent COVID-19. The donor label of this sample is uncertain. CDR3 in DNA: TGTGCCAGCAGCAGACTAGCGGGAGGGGGTGAGCAGTACTTC. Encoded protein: CASSRLAGGGEQYF.